This T cell receptor beta chain was captured by sequencing in a study of shared clonotypes between healthy human individuals. Germline loops: CDR1 SGHNT, CDR2 YYREEE (reference sequence). The V end was cut by 4 bases, the J end by 3 bases, with 9 bases between. There are 13 residues in the CDR3. Concerning this clone itself: This specimen includes other DNA sequences encoding the same CDR3.

Measured with immunoSEQ multiplex PCR; TCRdb has only the in-frame clones, and not every one. The table shows millions of clones, with roughly 94% occurring only once. Input material: naive CD4+ T cells sorted from blood. As for subset: CD45RA+ positively selected. The clonotype originates from a man between 18 and 29 years old in good health. This chain joins TRBV5-4 and TRBJ2-3; possible D gene TRBD2, 5 bases. The DNA for the CDR3 is TGTGCCAGCAGCCCACTAGGGACAGATACGCAGTATTTT. Its translation is CASSPLGTDTQYF.